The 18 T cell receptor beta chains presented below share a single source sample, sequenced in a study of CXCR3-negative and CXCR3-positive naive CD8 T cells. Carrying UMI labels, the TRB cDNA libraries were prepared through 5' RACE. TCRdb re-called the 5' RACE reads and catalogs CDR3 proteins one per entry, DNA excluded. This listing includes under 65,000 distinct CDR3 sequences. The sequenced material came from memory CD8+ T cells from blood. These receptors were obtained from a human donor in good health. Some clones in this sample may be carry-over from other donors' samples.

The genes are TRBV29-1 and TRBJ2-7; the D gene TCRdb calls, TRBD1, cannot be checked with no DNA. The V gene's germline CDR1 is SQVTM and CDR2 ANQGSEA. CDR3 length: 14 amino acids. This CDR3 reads CSVGGGVAGPEQYF.

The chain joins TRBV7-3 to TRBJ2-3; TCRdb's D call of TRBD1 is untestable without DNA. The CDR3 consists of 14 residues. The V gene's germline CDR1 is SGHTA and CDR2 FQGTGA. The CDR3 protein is CASSLGGPGDTQYF.

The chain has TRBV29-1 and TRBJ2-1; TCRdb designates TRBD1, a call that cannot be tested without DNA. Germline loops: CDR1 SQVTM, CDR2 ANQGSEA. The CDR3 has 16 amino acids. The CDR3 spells CSVDPGHILSYNEQFF.

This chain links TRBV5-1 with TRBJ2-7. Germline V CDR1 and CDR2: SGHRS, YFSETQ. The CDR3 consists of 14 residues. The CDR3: CASSLNLPPYEQYF.

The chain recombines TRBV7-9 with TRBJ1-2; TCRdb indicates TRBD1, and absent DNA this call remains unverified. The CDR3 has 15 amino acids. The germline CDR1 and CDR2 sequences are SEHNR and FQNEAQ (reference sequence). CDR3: CASSSGQGPTYGYTF. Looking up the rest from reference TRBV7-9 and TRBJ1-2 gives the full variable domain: DTGVSQNPRHKITKRGQNVTFRCDPISEHNRLYWYRQTLGQGPEFLTYFQNEAQLEKSRLLSDRFSAERPKGSFSTLEIQRTEQGDSAMYLCASSSGQGPTYGYTFGSGTRLTVV.

The CDR3 reads CSVVVEGEQYF. The J gene is TRBJ2-7, the V gene TRBV29-1. CDR1 and CDR2 (germline): SQVTM, ANQGSEA. The CDR3 runs to 11 residues.

CDR3 in amino acids: CASSSASGATGELFF. The rearrangement uses TRBV6-2 or TRBV6-3 and TRBJ2-2; TCRdb reports TRBD2, a call that lacks DNA to check it against. Germline CDR1 is MNHEY and CDR2 is SVGEGT. This CDR3 is built from 15 residues.

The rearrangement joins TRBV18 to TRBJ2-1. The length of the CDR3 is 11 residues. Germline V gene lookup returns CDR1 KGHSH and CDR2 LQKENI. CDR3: CASSPPGEQFF.

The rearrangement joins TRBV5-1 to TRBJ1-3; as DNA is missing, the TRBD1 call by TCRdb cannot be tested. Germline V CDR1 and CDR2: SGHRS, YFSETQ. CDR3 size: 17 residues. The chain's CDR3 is CASSWTGGLSAGNTIYF.

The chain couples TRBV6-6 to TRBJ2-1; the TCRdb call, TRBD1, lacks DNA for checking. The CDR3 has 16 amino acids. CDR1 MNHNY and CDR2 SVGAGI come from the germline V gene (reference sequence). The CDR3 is CASSSAGTGGINEQFF.

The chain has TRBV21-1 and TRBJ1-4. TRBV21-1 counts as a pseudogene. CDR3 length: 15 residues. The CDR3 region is CASSKAQSGNEKLFF.

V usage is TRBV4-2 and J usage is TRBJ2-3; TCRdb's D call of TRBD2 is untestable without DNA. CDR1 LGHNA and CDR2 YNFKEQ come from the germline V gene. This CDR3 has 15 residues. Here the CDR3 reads CASSQAEGSTDTQYF.

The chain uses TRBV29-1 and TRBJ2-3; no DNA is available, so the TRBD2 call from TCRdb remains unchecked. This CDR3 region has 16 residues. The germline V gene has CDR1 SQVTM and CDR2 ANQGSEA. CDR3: CSVQSRLRGDTDTQYF.

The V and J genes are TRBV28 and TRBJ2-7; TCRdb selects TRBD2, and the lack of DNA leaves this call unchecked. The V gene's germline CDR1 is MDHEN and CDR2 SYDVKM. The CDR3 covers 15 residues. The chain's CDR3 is CASGGGGVNLYEQYF.

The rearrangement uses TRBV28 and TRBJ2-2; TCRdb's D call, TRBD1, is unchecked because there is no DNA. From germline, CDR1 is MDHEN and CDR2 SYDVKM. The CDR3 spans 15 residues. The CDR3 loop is CATQGQNTNTGELFF.

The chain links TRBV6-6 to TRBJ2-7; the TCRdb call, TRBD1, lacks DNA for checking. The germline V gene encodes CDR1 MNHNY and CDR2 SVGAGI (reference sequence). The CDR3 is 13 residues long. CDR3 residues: CASSYSRGHEQYF.

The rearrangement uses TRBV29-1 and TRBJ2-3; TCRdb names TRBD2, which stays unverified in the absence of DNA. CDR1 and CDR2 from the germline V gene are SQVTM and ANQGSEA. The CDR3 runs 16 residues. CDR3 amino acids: CSEETLAGGLTDTQYF.

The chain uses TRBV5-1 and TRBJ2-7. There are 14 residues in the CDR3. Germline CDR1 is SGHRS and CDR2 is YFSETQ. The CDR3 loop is CASSLAPVGYEQYF.